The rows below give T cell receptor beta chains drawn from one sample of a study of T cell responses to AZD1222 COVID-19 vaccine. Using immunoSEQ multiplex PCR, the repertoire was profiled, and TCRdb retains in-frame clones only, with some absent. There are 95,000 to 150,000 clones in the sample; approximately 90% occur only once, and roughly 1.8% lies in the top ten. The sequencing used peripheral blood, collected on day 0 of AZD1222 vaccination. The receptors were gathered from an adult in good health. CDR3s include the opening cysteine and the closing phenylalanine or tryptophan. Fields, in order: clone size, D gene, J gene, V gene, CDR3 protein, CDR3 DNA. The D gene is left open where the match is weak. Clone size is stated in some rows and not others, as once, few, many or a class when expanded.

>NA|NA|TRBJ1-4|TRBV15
CATSRDTGVTNEKLFF
TGTGCCACCAGCAGAGATACGGGGGTCACTAATGAAAAACTGTTTTTT
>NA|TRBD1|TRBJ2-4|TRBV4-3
CASSQDRVNIQYF
TGCGCCAGCAGCCAGGACAGGGTTAACATTCAGTACTTC
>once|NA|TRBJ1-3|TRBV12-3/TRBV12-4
CASSLGGGNTIYF
TGTGCCAGCAGTTTAGGTGGTGGAAACACCATATATTTT
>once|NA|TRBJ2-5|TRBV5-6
CASSLVSGGVRRETQYF
TGTGCCAGCAGCTTGGTCTCCGGCGGGGTCCGTCGGGAGACCCAGTACTTC
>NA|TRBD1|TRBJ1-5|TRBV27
CASSPTGTGPYSNQPQHF
TGTGCCAGCAGCCCTACCGGGACAGGGCCTTATAGCAATCAGCCCCAGCATTTT
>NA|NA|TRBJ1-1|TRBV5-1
CASRRAVGSTEAFF
TGCGCCAGCAGGAGGGCTGTTGGATCCACTGAAGCTTTCTTT
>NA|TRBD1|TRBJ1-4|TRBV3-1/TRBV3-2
CASSHAGQGSEKLFF
TGTGCCAGCAGCCACGCTGGACAGGGGAGTGAAAAACTGTTTTTT
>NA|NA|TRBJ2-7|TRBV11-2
CASSSYYEQYF
TGTGCCAGCAGCAGTTACTACGAGCAGTACTTC
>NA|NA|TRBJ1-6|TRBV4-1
CASSQVPTGNSPLHF
TGCGCCAGCAGCCAGGTGCCGACAGGCAATTCACCCCTCCACTTT
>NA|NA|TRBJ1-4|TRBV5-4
CASSGRVGGGNTNEKLFF
TGTGCCAGCAGCGGAAGAGTTGGGGGGGGGAACACTAATGAAAAACTGTTTTTT
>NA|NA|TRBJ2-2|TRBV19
CASSIGGFTGELFF
TGTGCCAGTAGTATCGGAGGGTTTACCGGGGAGCTGTTTTTT
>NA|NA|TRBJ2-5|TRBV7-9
CASSLGRQETQYF
TGTGCCAGCAGCTTAGGAAGACAAGAGACCCAGTACTTC
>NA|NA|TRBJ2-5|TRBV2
CANGADSHQETQYF
TGTGCCAACGGAGCCGACAGCCACCAAGAGACCCAGTACTTC
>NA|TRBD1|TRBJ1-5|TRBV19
CASSIGTGDLNQPQHF
TGTGCCAGTAGTATTGGGACAGGGGATTTGAATCAGCCCCAGCATTTT
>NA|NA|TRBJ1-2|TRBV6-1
CASSEGFGTVANYGYTF
TGTGCCAGCAGTGAAGGTTTCGGAACAGTAGCTAACTATGGCTACACCTTC
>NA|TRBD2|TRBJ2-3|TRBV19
CASSILRGSGRTTGGTDTQYF
TGTGCCAGTAGTATCCTGCGGGGTAGCGGGAGGACGACCGGGGGCACAGATACGCAGTATTTT
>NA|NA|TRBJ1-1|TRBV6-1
CASSEGRADSRVPTPEAFF
TGTGCCAGCAGTGAGGGACGGGCAGACAGTCGGGTCCCGACCCCTGAAGCTTTCTTT
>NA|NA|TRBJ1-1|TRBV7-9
CASSLLGGSEAFF
TGTGCCAGCAGCTTATTGGGGGGCTCAGAAGCTTTCTTT
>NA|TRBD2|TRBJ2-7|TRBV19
CASRGGQNLYEQYF
TGTGCCAGTCGGGGGGGACAAAATCTTTACGAGCAGTACTTC
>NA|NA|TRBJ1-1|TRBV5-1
CASRPGFVTEAFF
TGCGCCAGCAGACCAGGGTTCGTCACTGAAGCTTTCTTT
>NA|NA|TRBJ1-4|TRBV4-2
CASSQDWGAHHEKLFF
TGTGCCAGCAGCCAAGATTGGGGGGCCCACCATGAAAAACTGTTTTTT